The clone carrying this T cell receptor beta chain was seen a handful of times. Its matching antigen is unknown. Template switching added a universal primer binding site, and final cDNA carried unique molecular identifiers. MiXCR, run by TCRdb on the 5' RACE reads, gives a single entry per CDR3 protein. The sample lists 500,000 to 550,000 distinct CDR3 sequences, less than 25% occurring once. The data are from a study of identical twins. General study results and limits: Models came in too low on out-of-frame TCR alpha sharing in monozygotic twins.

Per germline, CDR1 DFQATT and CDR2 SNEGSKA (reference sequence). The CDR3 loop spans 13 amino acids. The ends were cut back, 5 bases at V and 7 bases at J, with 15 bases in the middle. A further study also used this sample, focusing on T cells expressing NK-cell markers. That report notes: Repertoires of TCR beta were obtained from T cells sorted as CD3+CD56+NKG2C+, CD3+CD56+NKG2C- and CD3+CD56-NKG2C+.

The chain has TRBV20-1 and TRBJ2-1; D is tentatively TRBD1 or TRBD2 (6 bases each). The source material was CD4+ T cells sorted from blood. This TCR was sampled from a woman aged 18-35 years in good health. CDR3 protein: CSAQIGGINEQFF. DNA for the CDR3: TGCAGTGCTCAAATAGGGGGGATAAATGAGCAGTTCTTC.